The 30 T cell receptor beta chains in this list originate from one sample, sequenced in a study of blood T cell repertoires in COVID-19. Some clones are missing from TCRdb's copy, which holds only in-frame ones; the method was immunoSEQ multiplex PCR. The sample contains hundreds of thousands of clones, around nine tenths of which appear only once. Material for sequencing was peripheral blood. The receptors were sampled from a human donor in a cohort sampled during active COVID-19.

The V and J genes are TRBV3-1 (or the pseudogene TRBV3-2) and TRBJ2-1, with a tentative D call TRBD2 (5 bases). Deletions cut 3 bases from V and 7 bases from J, with 13 bases between. Germline V CDR1 and CDR2: LGHDT, YNNKEL (reference sequence). The CDR3 consists of 14 residues. In DNA, the CDR3 is TGTGCCAGCAGCCATTGGCGGGTTTTGAATGAGCAGTTCTTC. Protein sequence: CASSHWRVLNEQFF.

This clone was recorded once. The chain is built from TRBV7-8 and TRBJ2-5; tentatively, D is TRBD2 (6 bases). This CDR3 is 13 amino acids long. V was trimmed by 8 bases and J by 4 bases, leaving 14 bases between them. The germline V gene encodes CDR1 SGHVS and CDR2 FQNEAQ. The CDR3 here is CASSRAGRETQYF. The DNA for the CDR3 is TGTGCCAGCTCCAGGGCGGGGCGAGAGACCCAGTACTTC.

Written as DNA, the CDR3 is TGCGCCAGCAGCTTGGGGCAGGTTCCCTACAATGAGCAGTTCTTC. Translation: CASSLGQVPYNEQFF. The V call is TRBV5-1, the J call TRBJ2-1, with no clear D. V was clipped by 0 bases and J by 2 bases, with 9 bases between them. This CDR3 spans 15 amino acids. Germline V gene sequence: CDR1 SGHRS, CDR2 YFSETQ. Complete variable domain (other parts from reference TRBV5-1 and TRBJ2-1): KAGVTQTPRYLIKTRGQQVTLSCSPISGHRSVSWYQQTPGQGLQFLFEYFSETQRNKGNFPGRFSGRQFSNSRSEMNVSTLELGDSALYLCASSLGQVPYNEQFFGPGTRLTVL.

The rearrangement uses TRBV6-6 and TRBJ1-4; no clear D gene. V was pared by 2 bases and J by 8 bases, with 12 bases between. CDR1 and CDR2 from the germline V gene are MNHNY and SVGAGI (reference sequence). This CDR3 has 14 residues. This chain's CDR3 is CASSYGGVGEKLFF. The CDR3 coding sequence is TGTGCCAGCAGTTACGGCGGGGTAGGGGAAAAACTGTTTTTT.

CDR3 sequence (DNA): TGTGCCAGCCACGGACAGCCGTCGGTCGGGGAGCTGTTTTTT. This encodes CASHGQPSVGELFF. V gene TRBV2 combines with J gene TRBJ2-2, with a possible D match to TRBD1 (6 bases). Deletions cut 8 bases from V and 7 bases from J, with 17 bases between. From germline, CDR1 is SNHLY and CDR2 FYNNEI. The CDR3 totals 14 residues. Looking up the rest from reference TRBV2 and TRBJ2-2 gives the full variable domain: EPEVTQTPSHQVTQMGQEVILRCVPISNHLYFYWYRQILGQKVEFLVSFYNNEISEKSEIFDDQFSVERPDGSNFTLKIRSTKLEDSAMYFCASHGQPSVGELFFGEGSRLTVL.

This chain connects TRBV27 to TRBJ2-7, with TRBD1 identical over 8 bases. The V segment lost 9 bases and the J segment 5 bases; nucleotides outside the gene matches: 21. The CDR3 is 17 residues long. Germline CDR1 is MNHEY and CDR2 is SMNVEV (reference sequence). This CDR3 reads CASGPAYLGQGADEQYF. In DNA, the CDR3 is TGTGCCAGTGGTCCGGCATACCTGGGTCAGGGGGCGGACGAGCAGTACTTC.

The chain recombines TRBV5-5 with TRBJ2-1, with D possibly TRBD2 on 5 matching bases. The germline V gene encodes CDR1 SGHKS and CDR2 YYEKEE (reference sequence). V was cut by 0 bases and J by 6 bases, with 13 bases left in between. The CDR3 covers 15 residues. CDR3 in amino acids: CASSLDGVEGNEQFF. The CDR3 DNA reads TGTGCCAGCAGCTTGGACGGGGTCGAGGGCAATGAGCAGTTCTTC. The full variable domain, its missing parts supplied by reference TRBV5-5 and TRBJ2-1, is DAGVTQSPTHLIKTRGQQVTLRCSPISGHKSVSWYQQVLGQGPQFIFQYYEKEERGRGNFPDRFSARQFPNYSSELNVNALLLGDSALYLCASSLDGVEGNEQFFGPGTRLTVL.

A word on this clone: This CDR3 is also generated by other DNA sequences in the sample. This chain uses TRBV11-2 with TRBJ1-2; no definite D call. The germline V and J ends were trimmed by 5 bases and 2 bases, with 6 bases remaining between them. The CDR3 totals 12 residues. Germline V CDR1 and CDR2: SGHAT, FQNNGV. In DNA, the CDR3 is TGTGCCAGCAGCCTTAGAAACTATGGCTACACCTTC. The encoded protein is CASSLRNYGYTF.

The chain recombines TRBV11-1 with TRBJ1-2; TRBD1 might be the D (5 bases). V lost 3 bases and J 7 bases, leaving 18 bases between the germline ends. There are 15 residues in the CDR3. Germline V gene lookup returns CDR1 SGHAT and CDR2 FQDESV (reference sequence). CDR3 protein: CASSLGGDATLGYTF. The CDR3 bases are TGTGCCAGCAGCTTGGGAGGGGACGCCACCCTTGGCTACACCTTC.

The sample holds a few counts of this clone. The chain carries TRBV5-1 and TRBJ2-5; 12 nucleotides match TRBD2. There are 16 residues in the CDR3. Per the germline V gene, CDR1 is SGHRS and CDR2 is YFSETQ. The V segment lost 6 bases and the J segment 2 bases; nucleotides outside the gene matches: 8. In nucleotides, the CDR3 is TGCGCCAGCACCCCTCGACTAGCGGGGGTACAAGAGACCCAGTACTTC. This gives the protein CASTPRLAGVQETQYF.

This sequence joins TRBV29-1 and TRBJ1-1, with TRBD1 matching over 7 bases. This CDR3 spans 15 amino acids. CDR1 is SQVTM and CDR2 is ANQGSEA in the germline V gene. J was trimmed by 4 bases and V by 8 bases; bases with no gene match: 16. CDR3 in DNA: TGCAGCACCCAGGGGGGACCGGGAATCGGCACTGAAGCTTTCTTT. Residues: CSTQGGPGIGTEAFF.

This clone was detected only a few times. The genes are TRBV3-1 (or the pseudogene TRBV3-2) and TRBJ2-2; possible D gene TRBD2, 6 bases. The CDR3 loop spans 14 amino acids. V gave up 2 bases and J gave up 5 bases, with 9 bases separating them. Germline V gene lookup returns CDR1 LGHDT and CDR2 YNNKEL (reference sequence). Here the CDR3 DNA reads TGTGCCAGCAGCCAATATAGCGGAACCGGGGAGCTGTTTTTT. Amino acids: CASSQYSGTGELFF.

This clone was counted once. The gene calls are TRBV30 and TRBJ2-1, with 7 bases matching TRBD1. The germline CDR1 and CDR2 sequences are GTSNPN and SVGIG (reference sequence). V shed 0 bases and J 2 bases; nucleotides not matched to a gene: 1. This CDR3 comprises 14 residues. The CDR3 region has the DNA TGTGCCTGGAGTGTGGGACAGACCTACAATGAGCAGTTCTTC. Amino acid sequence: CAWSVGQTYNEQFF.

This clone was detected once. The V and J genes are TRBV5-1 and TRBJ2-1, with TRBD2 matching over 7 bases. Germline V lookup: CDR1 SGHRS, CDR2 YFSETQ. The CDR3 contains 17 residues. The V gene end was trimmed by 0 bases and the J gene end by 0 bases; junction bases not matched to a gene: 6. As DNA, the CDR3 is TGCGCCAGCAGCTTGGTTGGGGGGGAGAGCTCCTACAATGAGCAGTTCTTC. Translating gives CASSLVGGESSYNEQFF.

The chain carries TRBV19 and TRBJ1-2, with D perhaps TRBD1 (5 bases). Germline V gene lookup returns CDR1 LNHDA and CDR2 SQIVND (reference sequence). Trimming pared 4 bases from V and 0 bases from J, leaving 15 bases between. The CDR3 runs 16 residues. Written as DNA, the CDR3 is TGTGCCAGTAGTACGGACACGGACATGGCTAACTATGGCTACACCTTC. This translates into CASSTDTDMANYGYTF.

The rearrangement joins TRBV28 to TRBJ2-7; 9 bases agree with TRBD2. CDR3 length: 18 residues. Germline CDR1 is MDHEN and CDR2 is SYDVKM. V gave up 5 bases and J gave up 4 bases; unmatched junction bases: 18. This CDR3 reads CASSPHPRASGAFYEQYF. CDR3 coding DNA: TGTGCCAGCAGTCCCCACCCAAGAGCTAGCGGGGCCTTTTACGAGCAGTACTTC.

The rearrangement links TRBV19 to TRBJ1-4, with no clear D. The germline gives CDR1 LNHDA, CDR2 SQIVND (reference sequence). The CDR3 runs to 15 residues. Trimming removed 3 bases from V and 5 bases from J, with 13 bases in between. The CDR3 loop reads CASSMSRIENEKLFF. As DNA, the CDR3 is TGTGCCAGTAGTATGTCGCGGATAGAGAATGAAAAACTGTTTTTT. The full variable domain, with the rest looked up from reference TRBV19 and TRBJ1-4, is DGGITQSPKYLFRKEGQNVTLSCEQNLNHDAMYWYRQDPGQGLRLIYYSQIVNDFQKGDIAEGYSVSREKKESFPLTVTSAQKNPTAFYLCASSMSRIENEKLFFGSGTQLSVL.

The CDR3 nucleotides are TGTGCCAGCAGCTTAGTGGTTAGCGGGAGAAGAGGGGACACCGGGGAGCTGTTTTTT. Protein: CASSLVVSGRRGDTGELFF. This chain connects TRBV7-2 to TRBJ2-2, with 9 bases identical to TRBD2. This CDR3 has 19 residues. Unmatched junction bases numbered 12, after V lost 1 base and J lost 3 bases. The germline CDR1 and CDR2 sequences are SGHTA and FQGNSA.

The chain joins TRBV28 to TRBJ2-7; 8 bases fit TRBD2. CDR1 MDHEN and CDR2 SYDVKM come from the germline V gene. V gave up 3 bases and J gave up 6 bases; unmatched junction bases: 10. This CDR3 contains 15 residues. The CDR3 is CASSFGREDPSEQYF. In DNA form, the CDR3 reads TGTGCCAGCAGTTTTGGGCGGGAGGACCCTTCCGAGCAGTACTTC. Full variable domain (outside the CDR3, taken from reference TRBV28 and TRBJ2-7): DVKVTQSSRYLVKRTGEKVFLECVQDMDHENMFWYRQDPGLGLRLIYFSYDVKMKEKGDIPEGYSVSREKKERFSLILESASTNQTSMYLCASSFGREDPSEQYFGPGTRLTVT.

The chain links TRBV7-8 to TRBJ2-3; possibly TRBD2 for D (5 bases). The germline V gene encodes CDR1 SGHVS and CDR2 FQNEAQ. Trimming left V 5 bases short and J 2 bases short, with 11 bases between. This CDR3 is built from 14 residues. The CDR3 loop is CASSPRGVTDTQYF. CDR3 DNA sequence: TGTGCCAGCAGCCCTCGGGGAGTCACAGATACGCAGTATTTT.

CDR3 coding DNA: TGTGCCAGCAGCTTGGGGCCAGGGGCAGCTCAGTACTTC. It codes for CASSLGPGAAQYF. V is TRBV5-4 and J is TRBJ2-7, with a possible D match to TRBD1 (6 bases). Germline V gene lookup returns CDR1 SGHNT and CDR2 YYREEE (reference sequence). Trimming shortened V by 0 bases and J by 10 bases, and 14 bases separated the two germline ends. CDR3 length: 13 residues.

The V and J genes are TRBV6-1 and TRBJ2-7, with 7 bases that match TRBD2. The ends lost 2 bases at V and 6 bases at J; junction bases unmatched: 7. The CDR3 sequence is 14 residues long. The germline CDR1 and CDR2 sequences are MNHNS and SASEGT. Here the CDR3 reads CASSESWTSTEQYF. In DNA, the CDR3 is TGTGCCAGCAGTGAATCCTGGACTAGTACCGAGCAGTACTTC.

This sequence joins TRBV30 and TRBJ1-6; 7 bases map to TRBD1. Trimming took 4 bases from V and 8 from J; bases not matched to a gene: 5. Germline V gene lookup returns CDR1 GTSNPN and CDR2 SVGIG (reference sequence). This CDR3 contains 13 residues. The CDR3 nucleotides are TGTGCCTGGACCACCGACAGGGATTCACCCCTCCACTTT. Translated, it gives CAWTTDRDSPLHF.

This sequence joins TRBV3-1 (or the pseudogene TRBV3-2) and TRBJ2-2; 14 nucleotides line up with TRBD2. Trimming cost V 4 bases and J 2 bases; bases outside gene matches: 3. Germline V gives CDR1 LGHDT, CDR2 YNNKEL (reference sequence). The CDR3 runs to 17 residues. The CDR3 region is CASSRGLAGVNTGELFF. The CDR3 DNA follows: TGTGCCAGCAGCCGGGGACTAGCGGGGGTAAACACCGGGGAGCTGTTTTTT.

The chain employs TRBV19 and TRBJ2-6; D gene uncertain. V lost 4 bases, J lost 0 bases, and 7 bases lay in between. Germline V lookup: CDR1 LNHDA, CDR2 SQIVND (reference sequence). The CDR3 consists of 15 residues. As DNA, the CDR3 is TGTGCCAGTAGTAACTACAACTCTGGGGCCAACGTCCTGACTTTC. Encoded protein: CASSNYNSGANVLTF.

The genes are TRBV5-5 and TRBJ1-4; D perhaps matches TRBD1 (5 bases). V was cut by 0 bases and J by 2 bases, with 8 bases left in between. Per germline, CDR1 SGHKS and CDR2 YYEKEE (reference sequence). There are 15 residues in the CDR3. CDR3 protein: CASSLDGGTNEKLFF. CDR3 in DNA: TGTGCCAGCAGCTTGGATGGGGGGACTAATGAAAAACTGTTTTTT.

The rearrangement uses TRBV19 and TRBJ1-1; 7 positions agree with TRBD1. Trimming removed 6 bases from V and 2 bases from J; junction bases left unmatched: 15. Germline values: CDR1 LNHDA, CDR2 SQIVND (reference sequence). This CDR3 comprises 17 residues. This CDR3 is CASSFLGRTGTNTEAFF. The CDR3 DNA sequence: TGTGCCAGTAGCTTTCTGGGAAGGACAGGAACTAACACTGAAGCTTTCTTT.

The table lists this clone with a few counts. The chain uses TRBV3-1 (or the pseudogene TRBV3-2) and TRBJ1-1, with D unresolved. Per the germline V gene, CDR1 is LGHDT and CDR2 is YNNKEL (reference sequence). The CDR3 extends over 13 amino acids. Trimming left V 5 bases short and J 0 bases short, with 7 bases between. For the CDR3, the DNA is TGTGCCAGCAGCGCACAGTTGAACACTGAAGCTTTCTTT. Residues: CASSAQLNTEAFF.

The rearrangement joins TRBV5-1 to TRBJ2-5; the match to TRBD2 covers 8 bases. Germline CDR1 is SGHRS and CDR2 is YFSETQ. This CDR3 is 16 amino acids long. J gave up 5 bases and V 3 bases, and 12 bases lay outside the gene matches. The CDR3 DNA follows: TGCGCCAGCAGCTCCACCCTAGCGGGTTTGAGGGAGACCCAGTACTTC. It yields the protein CASSSTLAGLRETQYF.

The chain joins TRBV3-1 (or the pseudogene TRBV3-2) to TRBJ2-1, with 9 bases lining up with TRBD2. The V and J ends lost 3 bases and 4 bases, in that order; junction bases with no gene match: 13. CDR3 length: 18 amino acids. The germline V gene encodes CDR1 LGHDT and CDR2 YNNKEL (reference sequence). This CDR3 reads CASSHNDLRLAGYNEQFF. The CDR3 DNA is TGTGCCAGCAGCCATAACGATTTGCGGCTAGCGGGATACAATGAGCAGTTCTTC.